This passage covers 11 T cell receptor beta chains from one sample sequenced in a study of siplizumab effects on memory and regulatory T cells. Produced via immunoSEQ multiplex PCR; TCRdb's table is partial and in-frame only. This sample has over 65,000 clones, with about 95% found just once. Sample: CD8+ T cells sorted from blood. All receptors come from a human donor in good health.

J is TRBJ2-1 and V is TRBV7-3; 12 bases are a match to TRBD2. Germline CDR1 reads SGHTA; CDR2 reads FQGTGA. V gave up 1 base and J gave up 2 bases; unmatched junction bases: 6. The CDR3 is 18 residues long. CDR3 region: CASSLSVWTSGTYNEQFF. DNA of the CDR3: TGTGCCAGCAGCTTAAGTGTGTGGACTAGCGGGACCTACAATGAGCAGTTCTTC.

V is TRBV7-9 and J is TRBJ2-1; D possibly corresponds to TRBD2 (6 bases). Germline CDR1 and CDR2: SEHNR and FQNEAQ (reference sequence). The germline V and J ends were trimmed by 3 bases and 1 base, with 7 bases remaining between them. This CDR3 region has 14 residues. The CDR3 DNA reads TGTGCCAGCAGCTTCGCGGGGTCCTACAATGAGCAGTTCTTC. Amino acid sequence: CASSFAGSYNEQFF. Filled out from reference TRBV7-9 and TRBJ2-1, the complete variable domain reads DTGVSQNPRHKITKRGQNVTFRCDPISEHNRLYWYRQTLGQGPEFLTYFQNEAQLEKSRLLSDRFSAERPKGSFSTLEIQRTEQGDSAMYLCASSFAGSYNEQFFGPGTRLTVL.

V gene TRBV11-2 combines with J gene TRBJ2-1; D not resolved. The CDR3 spans 13 residues. V was clipped by 1 base and J by 9 bases, with 10 bases between them. CDR1 and CDR2 (germline): SGHAT, FQNNGV. CDR3 amino acids: CASSLGGLTEQFF. The CDR3 bases are TGTGCCAGCAGCTTAGGCGGTCTTACTGAGCAGTTCTTC.

The genes are TRBV7-8 and TRBJ2-7; D is uncertain. Germline V gene lookup returns CDR1 SGHVS and CDR2 FQNEAQ. The V and J ends lost 5 bases and 0 bases respectively, with 8 bases between them. The length of the CDR3 is 13 residues. The CDR3 reads CASSPSPSYEQYF. The CDR3 coding sequence is TGTGCCAGCAGCCCGTCTCCCTCCTACGAGCAGTACTTC.

This rearrangement joins TRBV29-1 to TRBJ2-7; D might be TRBD1 or TRBD2, each matching 6 bases. V was pared by 4 bases and J by 3 bases, with 19 bases between. In germline, CDR1 is SQVTM, CDR2 ANQGSEA. The CDR3 is 15 residues long. This CDR3 reads CSVGGAVDGNYEQYF. The CDR3 DNA sequence: TGCAGCGTTGGGGGGGCAGTCGATGGCAACTACGAGCAGTACTTC.

The chain recombines TRBV19 with TRBJ2-1, with 7 positions matching TRBD2. Looked up from germline, CDR1 is LNHDA and CDR2 is SQIVND (reference sequence). V dropped 2 bases and J dropped 5; count of bases not matched to a gene: 3. This CDR3 comprises 14 residues. The CDR3 nucleotides read TGTGCCAGTAGTATAAGGCGGGGGAACAATGAGCAGTTCTTC. Its protein product is CASSIRRGNNEQFF.

V is TRBV29-1 and J is TRBJ2-7, with D hard to call. This CDR3 spans 15 amino acids. V lost 0 bases, J lost 1 base, and 13 bases lay in between. The germline gives CDR1 SQVTM, CDR2 ANQGSEA. In DNA form, the CDR3 reads TGCAGCGTTGAAGATCCACAAGCTACTTCCTACGAGCAGTACTTC. Protein sequence: CSVEDPQATSYEQYF.

As concerns this clone: The junction shows a germline mismatch at one end, possibly a read error. The chain uses TRBV7-7 and TRBJ2-1; D is uncertain. CDR3 length: 15 amino acids. The germline gives CDR1 SSHAT, CDR2 FNYEAQ (reference sequence). Written as DNA, the CDR3 is TGTGCTAGCAGCTTAGATTATGGGTCCTACAATGAGCAGTTCTTC. This translates into CASSLDYGSYNEQFF.

The chain recombines TRBV6-5 with TRBJ2-7, with no clear D. V was shortened by 2 bases and J by 4 bases, with 9 bases between the two germline ends. CDR3 length: 13 residues. Germline V lookup: CDR1 MNHEY, CDR2 SVGAGI. Here the CDR3 DNA reads TGTGCCAGCAGTTACAGGTTAGAGTACGAGCAGTACTTC. Protein sequence: CASSYRLEYEQYF.

The chain uses TRBV11-2 and TRBJ2-7; 8 nucleotides match TRBD1. Germline assignment: CDR1 SGHAT and CDR2 FQNNGV. The CDR3 has 15 residues. The junction had 8 bases not matched to a gene; V was cut back by 5 bases and J by 2 bases. In DNA form, the CDR3 reads TGTGCCAGCAGCATAATGACAGGGGCTGCCTACGAGCAGTACTTC. The encoded protein is CASSIMTGAAYEQYF.

The chain couples TRBV15 to TRBJ2-7, with TRBD2 matching 10 bases. V lost 1 base, J lost 7 bases, and 7 bases stayed unmatched. The germline gives CDR1 LNHNV, CDR2 YYDKDF (reference sequence). The CDR3 extends over 15 amino acids. CDR3 bases: TGTGCCACCAGCAGAGTAGGGCTAGCGGGAGATGAGCAGTACTTC. This translates into CATSRVGLAGDEQYF. Looking up the rest from reference TRBV15 and TRBJ2-7 gives the full variable domain: DAMVIQNPRYQVTQFGKPVTLSCSQTLNHNVMYWYQQKSSQAPKLLFHYYDKDFNNEADTPDNFQSRRPNTSFCFLDIRSPGLGDTAMYLCATSRVGLAGDEQYFGPGTRLTVT.